This entry features one T cell receptor beta chain sequence. Its target is not known. This sample is part of a study of cytomegalovirus exposure and HLA in healthy donors. Study outcomes and limitations: According to reports, the classifier identified cytomegalovirus status with high specificity and sensitivity. Follow-up analysis seemed to connect common viral pathogens with several of the most significant clusters identified.

PCR was performed using 60 Vbeta and 13 Jbeta primers. Sequencing was performed with immunoSEQ multiplex PCR; in TCRdb, only in-frame clones are kept and a portion is missing. The data hold roughly 160,000 clones, with 85% observed a single time. The germline V gene has CDR1 SEHNR and CDR2 FQNEAQ (reference sequence). The CDR3 has 12 amino acids. V was cut by 2 bases and J by 7 bases, with 8 bases left in between. The receptor's source is a boy younger than 10 in good health and CMV-seronegative. The rearrangement links TRBV7-9 to TRBJ1-1; possible D gene TRBD1, 5 bases. The sequencing input was PBMCs. CDR3 DNA sequence: TGTGCCAGCAGCTTAAGGGGCAGTGAAGCTTTCTTT. Translation gives CASSLRGSEAFF.